The text below deals with one TCR beta chain. Its specificity is not known. The read terminates 3 residues before the CDR3 end, so the remaining end is supplied by the germline J gene. The data originate from a study of Tregs in tolerant kidney transplant recipients. Overall study results and limits: This study did not directly address biological reproducibility. For some patients, primers changed over time, blocking nucleotide-level comparison. The small number of patients limits these findings pending further validation.

Related graft donors supplied nonmyeloablative bone marrow transplants, and mixed chimerism was transient. Thawed PBMCs were FACS-sorted into unstimulated CD4+CD25+CD127- regulatory T cells, CD4+CD25- non-regulatory cells, CD4 and CD8 cells. Produced via immunoSEQ multiplex PCR; TCRdb's table is partial and in-frame only. This sample's table reports 20,000 to 30,000 clones. Trimming removed 4 bases from V and 1 base from J; junction bases left unmatched: 6. The CDR3 extends over 15 amino acids. Germline V lookup: CDR1 MNHEY, CDR2 SVGEGT. The sequencing used CD4+ T cells from blood (PBMCs), collected 6 months after the transplant. The chain joins TRBV6-2 or TRBV6-3 to TRBJ2-5; 7 bases line up with TRBD1. The sequence derives from a human patient who received a combined kidney and bone marrow transplant. Some T cells may be transferred from the graft donor. The CDR3 loop is CASSSPGQAQETQYF. The part of the CDR3 DNA that was read is TGTGCCAGCAGTTCCCCCGGACAGGCCCAAGAGACC.